This entry lists 23 T cell receptor beta chains sequenced from one sample in a study of blood T cells in healthy people across ages. The authors ran a second PCR of 7 to 11 cycles using a sample-barcoded 5' primer and a J-beta primer mix. TCRdb redid the calling of the 5' RACE reads with MiXCR, one entry per CDR3 protein. Of around 2 million distinct CDR3 sequences listed, 39% are singletons. Sequenced input: blood. The receptors were gathered from a human donor in good health.

This clonotype was seen only a few times. This rearrangement joins TRBV7-3 to TRBJ2-3; tentatively, D is TRBD2 (6 bases). Looked up from germline, CDR1 is SGHTA and CDR2 is FQGTGA. V dropped 4 bases and J dropped 8 bases, with 13 bases sitting between them. The CDR3 contains 13 residues. In DNA, the CDR3 is TGTGCCAGCAGCTCCGGGACTCATGGTACGCAGTATTTT. It translates to CASSSGTHGTQYF.

This clonotype was observed a handful of times. The chain uses TRBV6-2 or TRBV6-3 and TRBJ2-3; unclear D gene. The CDR3 has 14 amino acids. Germline CDR1 and CDR2: MNHEY and SVGEGT. Trimming pared 7 bases from V and 4 bases from J, leaving 15 bases between. In DNA form, the CDR3 reads TGTGCCAGCACCCCAAGGCTAGTTGCAGATACGCAGTATTTT. It is translated as CASTPRLVADTQYF.

The V call is TRBV7-2, the J call TRBJ2-3, with TRBD2 matching 8 bases. The junction had 7 bases not matched to a gene; V was cut back by 1 base and J by 4 bases. Germline CDR1 and CDR2: SGHTA and FQGNSA. This CDR3 is 16 amino acids long. The CDR3 spells CASSLGRTSQADTQYF. In nucleotides, the CDR3 is TGTGCCAGCAGCTTAGGGCGGACTAGCCAAGCAGATACGCAGTATTTT.

This clonotype was observed a handful of times. The chain is built from TRBV4-3 and TRBJ2-7, with 9 positions matching TRBD1. J gave up 5 bases and V 4 bases, and 9 bases lay outside the gene matches. CDR1 is LGHNA, CDR2 YSLEER, per germline. This CDR3 region has 15 residues. The CDR3 region is CASSRDRVILDEQYF. CDR3 nucleotides: TGCGCCAGCAGCCGGGACAGGGTGATTTTGGACGAGCAGTACTTC.

The genes are TRBV15 and TRBJ2-3; D ambiguous. V gave up 0 bases and J gave up 7 bases, with 8 bases separating them. From germline, CDR1 is LNHNV and CDR2 YYDKDF (reference sequence). The CDR3 spans 13 residues. The CDR3 protein is CATSRDHGNTQYF. DNA of the CDR3: TGTGCCACCAGCAGAGATCATGGGAATACGCAGTATTTT.

Only a few counts were recorded for this clonotype. CDR3 region: CAISPRTTSDTQYF. The DNA for the CDR3 is TGTGCCATCAGTCCCCGGACTACTTCAGATACGCAGTATTTT. The chain has TRBV10-3 and TRBJ2-3; D is possibly TRBD2 (6 bases). Germline V gene data show CDR1 as ENHRY and CDR2 as SYGVKD. Trimming shortened V by 5 bases and J by 4 bases, and 13 bases separated the two germline ends. The CDR3 covers 14 residues.

This sequence joins TRBV10-3 and TRBJ2-2; D is possibly TRBD1 or TRBD2 (5 bases each). Per germline, CDR1 ENHRY and CDR2 SYGVKD. This CDR3 region has 15 residues. Trimming took 0 bases from V and 2 from J, leaving 7 bases between them. CDR3 loop: CAISESGDNTGELFF. Here the CDR3 DNA reads TGTGCCATCAGTGAGTCAGGGGACAACACCGGGGAGCTGTTTTTT.

Only a few counts were recorded for this clonotype. This chain joins TRBV20-1 and TRBJ2-7; 9 bases match TRBD1. This CDR3 is built from 15 residues. After removal of 2 bases from V and 2 bases from J, the junction contained 7 bases not matched to a gene. The germline V gene encodes CDR1 DFQATT and CDR2 SNEGSKA (reference sequence). The CDR3 bases are TGCAGTGCTAGACACGGGACAGGGAGTACCTACGAGCAGTACTTC. Translating gives CSARHGTGSTYEQYF.

V is TRBV4-1 and J is TRBJ2-7, with TRBD2 identical over 7 bases. V was clipped by 4 bases and J by 3 bases; unmatched bases: 12. CDR1 and CDR2 (germline): MGHRA, YSYEKL. The CDR3 is made up of 16 amino acids. CDR3 sequence: CASSRVGGLTYYEQYF. The CDR3 DNA reads TGCGCCAGCAGCCGGGTGGGAGGGTTAACTTACTACGAGCAGTACTTC.

Only a few counts were recorded for this clonotype. The V and J genes are TRBV20-1 and TRBJ2-3; 11 bases agree with TRBD2. The V gene's germline CDR1 is DFQATT and CDR2 SNEGSKA (reference sequence). The CDR3 extends over 15 amino acids. J was trimmed by 5 bases and V by 1 base; bases with no gene match: 5. The CDR3, as DNA: TGCAGTGCTAGAGGGACTAGCGGGTTATTAGATACGCAGTATTTT. It codes for CSARGTSGLLDTQYF.

At least ten counts were recorded for this clonotype. J is TRBJ1-6 and V is TRBV7-2; D call uncertain. Germline assignment: CDR1 SGHTA and CDR2 FQGNSA. This CDR3 is built from 13 residues. Trimming removed 4 bases at V and 8 bases at J, with 9 bases between. The CDR3 DNA reads as TGTGCCAGCAGCTCCGGACGTTATTCACCCCTCCACTTT. Its protein is CASSSGRYSPLHF. The full variable domain, with the rest looked up from reference TRBV7-2 and TRBJ1-6, is GAGVSQSPSNKVTEKGKDVELRCDPISGHTALYWYRQSLGQGLEFLIYFQGNSAPDKSGLPSDRFSAERTGGSVSTLTIQRTQQEDSAVYLCASSSGRYSPLHFGNGTRLTVT.

The gene calls are TRBV4-3 and TRBJ2-7; no definite D call. CDR1 is LGHNA, CDR2 YSLEER, per germline. V was pared by 0 bases and J by 4 bases, with 19 bases between. The CDR3 is made up of 17 amino acids. CDR3 loop: CASSQDWEFPTLYEQYF. CDR3 nucleotides: TGCGCCAGCAGCCAAGACTGGGAATTTCCCACACTATACGAGCAGTACTTC.

The V call is TRBV20-1, the J call TRBJ2-3, with D perhaps matching TRBD2 (7 bases). V lost 8 bases, J lost 0 bases, and 21 bases lay in between. This CDR3 contains 16 residues. Germline loops: CDR1 DFQATT, CDR2 SNEGSKA (reference sequence). CDR3 amino acids: CSTQRGGGGSTDTQYF. The CDR3 DNA follows: TGCAGTACCCAAAGAGGAGGGGGGGGGAGCACAGATACGCAGTATTTT.

Turning to this clonotype: The junction and the germline gene differ at one end; a read error may be behind it. The gene calls are TRBV10-3 and TRBJ2-1; TRBD2 matches at 13 bases. This CDR3 is built from 17 residues. CDR1 ENHRY and CDR2 SYGVKD come from the germline V gene. The CDR3 protein is CANSDPNRLAGGVEQFF. DNA for the CDR3: TGTGCCAACAGTGACCCAAATCGACTAGCGGGGGGTGTTGAGCAGTTCTTC.

The rearrangement links TRBV6-1 to TRBJ2-4; tentatively, D is TRBD2 (6 bases). The closer fit of TRBJ2-7 to the DNA end suggests the J call may be wrong. This CDR3 contains 16 residues. Germline V gene sequence: CDR1 MNHNS, CDR2 SASEGT. CDR3 bases: TGTGCCAGCAGTGATCCCCTAGACCCGGGACTCAACGAGCAGTACTTC. Its translation: CASSDPLDPGLNEQYF.

This clonotype was detected a few times. The chain carries TRBV20-1 and TRBJ1-5; D is possibly TRBD1 (6 bases). Germline assignment: CDR1 DFQATT and CDR2 SNEGSKA (reference sequence). V lost 3 bases, J lost 0 bases, and 12 bases lay in between. This CDR3 is built from 15 residues. CDR3 DNA: TGCAGTGCTAGCTCGGGACACCATAGCAATCAGCCCCAGCATTTT. This sequence encodes CSASSGHHSNQPQHF.

V gene TRBV5-1 combines with J gene TRBJ2-3; D remains ambiguous. Trimming shortened V by 0 bases and J by 4 bases, and 15 bases separated the two germline ends. Germline V gene lookup returns CDR1 SGHRS and CDR2 YFSETQ. The CDR3 extends over 16 amino acids. CDR3 coding DNA: TGCGCCAGCAGCTTGGCTTCGCGGTTTGCCCCAGATACGCAGTATTTT. This gives the protein CASSLASRFAPDTQYF. The entire variable domain, with the rest obtained from reference TRBV5-1 and TRBJ2-3, is as follows: KAGVTQTPRYLIKTRGQQVTLSCSPISGHRSVSWYQQTPGQGLQFLFEYFSETQRNKGNFPGRFSGRQFSNSRSEMNVSTLELGDSALYLCASSLASRFAPDTQYFGPGTRLTVL.

CDR3 region: CASSLVVRGSEQYF. The DNA for the CDR3 is TGTGCCAGCAGCTTGGTTGTGCGGGGGAGCGAGCAGTACTTC. The chain couples TRBV5-5 to TRBJ2-4, with 7 bases aligning to TRBD2. TRBJ2-7 matches the DNA end more closely, so the J call is doubtful. This CDR3 comprises 14 residues. Germline loops: CDR1 SGHKS, CDR2 YYEKEE (reference sequence).

In its sample, this clonotype was seen a few times. J is TRBJ2-4 and V is TRBV7-2; 10 nucleotides match TRBD2. The J call is in doubt because the DNA end fits TRBJ2-7 better. The CDR3 extends over 16 amino acids. Germline CDR1 reads SGHTA; CDR2 reads FQGNSA. The CDR3, as DNA: TGTGCCAGCAGCTTACAGAGCGGGGGGGCCTTATACGAGCAGTACTTC. Translation: CASSLQSGGALYEQYF.

The chain recombines TRBV6-6 with TRBJ1-1, with 10 bases that match TRBD1. J gave up 8 bases and V 2 bases, and 2 bases lay outside the gene matches. The CDR3 is made up of 13 amino acids. The germline V gene has CDR1 MNHNY and CDR2 SVGAGI (reference sequence). CDR3 in amino acids: CASSYMGQGEAFF. DNA for the CDR3: TGTGCCAGCAGTTACATGGGACAGGGGGAAGCTTTCTTT.

In its sample, this clonotype was seen a few times. The gene calls are TRBV6-1 and TRBJ2-1, with 13 bases identical to TRBD2. The CDR3 is made up of 16 amino acids. Germline V lookup: CDR1 MNHNS, CDR2 SASEGT. V dropped 5 bases and J dropped 6; count of bases not matched to a gene: 7. The CDR3 region is CASSFRLAGGGNEQFF. The CDR3 DNA sequence: TGTGCCAGCAGTTTTAGACTAGCGGGGGGCGGCAATGAGCAGTTCTTC.

This clonotype was detected only a few times. This chain joins TRBV12-5 and TRBJ2-1; weak D call: TRBD1 (5 bases). The CDR3 loop spans 13 amino acids. V lost 1 base and J lost 5, with 6 bases in between. The germline V gene encodes CDR1 LGHNT and CDR2 FRNRAP. The CDR3 region is CASGLGQNNEQFF. The CDR3 nucleotides are TGTGCTAGTGGTTTGGGACAGAACAATGAGCAGTTCTTC.

This chain connects TRBV9 to TRBJ2-1, with D perhaps matching TRBD2 (6 bases). The CDR3 totals 15 residues. The germline V gene has CDR1 SGDLS and CDR2 YYNGEE. V lost 3 bases and J lost 2, with 12 bases in between. CDR3 protein: CASSGDGGTYNEQFF. The CDR3 bases are TGTGCCAGCAGCGGAGACGGGGGAACCTACAATGAGCAGTTCTTC.